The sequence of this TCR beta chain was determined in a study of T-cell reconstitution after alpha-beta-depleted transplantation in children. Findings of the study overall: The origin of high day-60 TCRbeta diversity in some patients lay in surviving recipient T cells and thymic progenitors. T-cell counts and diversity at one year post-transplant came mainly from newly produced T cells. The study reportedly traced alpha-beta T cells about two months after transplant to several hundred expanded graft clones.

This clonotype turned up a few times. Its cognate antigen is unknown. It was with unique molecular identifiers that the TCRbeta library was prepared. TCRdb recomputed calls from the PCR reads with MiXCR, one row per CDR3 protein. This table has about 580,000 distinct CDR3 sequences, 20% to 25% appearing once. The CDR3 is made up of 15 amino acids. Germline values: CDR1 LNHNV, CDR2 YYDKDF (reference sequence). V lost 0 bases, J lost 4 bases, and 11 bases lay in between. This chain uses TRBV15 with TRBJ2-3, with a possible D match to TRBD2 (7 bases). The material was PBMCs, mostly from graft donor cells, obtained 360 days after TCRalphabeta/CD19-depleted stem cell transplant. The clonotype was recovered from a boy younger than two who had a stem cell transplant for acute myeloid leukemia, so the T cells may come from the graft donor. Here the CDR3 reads CATSREGGAPDTQYF. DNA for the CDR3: TGTGCCACCAGCAGAGAGGGGGGGGCCCCAGATACGCAGTATTTT.